What follows are 25 T cell receptor beta chains derived from one specimen sequenced in a study of Graves' ophthalmopathy and Graves' hyperthyroidism (dated by TCRdb to the late 2010s). Sequenced using an Illumina HiSeq 2000. TCR beta CDR3 regions were amplified from RNA transcripts for repertoire sequencing. The first round was an RT-PCR using HTBI primers with the Qiagen OneStep RT-PCR kit, and this first round was followed by a second-round multiplex PCR, then size selection and purification. Using fastp trimming at Q25 and MiXCR clonotype assembly, TCRdb reanalyzed the public sequencing data and kept in-frame beta chains. Every CDR3 protein is listed once, alongside the most common genes and DNA of its rows. The sample has 350,000 to 450,000 distinct CDR3 sequences on record, about 17% of them singletons. The ten largest account for roughly 1.4% of the sample. Source material: peripheral blood. All receptors derive from a woman aged 18-29 years with Graves' ophthalmopathy. Donor details come from another sample of the same person, matched by shared clones.

The chain links TRBV7-2 to TRBJ2-5, with D tentatively TRBD1 or TRBD2 (5 bases each). Trimming left V 1 base short and J 3 bases short, with 15 bases between. Germline V gives CDR1 SGHTA, CDR2 FQGNSA. The length of the CDR3 is 16 residues. CDR3 nucleotides: TGTGCCAGCAGCTTAGGGAGGAACGGGGCGGAAGAGACCCAGTACTTC. As protein: CASSLGRNGAEETQYF.

This clonotype has a count of ten or more. The CDR3 DNA sequence: TGTGCCAGCAGCGCGAGCCCAAATTCACCCCTCCACTTT. This gives the protein CASSASPNSPLHF. The gene calls are TRBV9 and TRBJ1-6; no reliable D call. This CDR3 is 13 amino acids long. The V and J ends lost 3 bases and 7 bases respectively, with 8 bases between them. Germline loops: CDR1 SGDLS, CDR2 YYNGEE.

This clonotype was recorded at least ten times. The J gene is TRBJ2-7, the V gene TRBV6-2 or TRBV6-3; 7 nucleotides agree with TRBD1. Per germline, CDR1 MNHEY and CDR2 SVGEGT. The CDR3 spans 15 residues. After removal of 6 bases from V and 1 base from J, the junction contained 9 bases not matched to a gene. Written as DNA, the CDR3 is TGTGCCAGCAGCTTCAGGCAGGGGGTATCCTACGAGCAGTACTTC. Amino acids: CASSFRQGVSYEQYF.

This clonotype was picked up a small number of times. The V gene is TRBV14, the J gene TRBJ2-2, with D hard to call. Germline V CDR1 and CDR2: SGHDN, FVKESK. V was pared by 4 bases and J by 1 base, with 7 bases between. The CDR3 length is 14 residues. The CDR3 nucleotides read TGTGCCAGCAGCCCTGTTCTGAACACCGGGGAGCTGTTTTTT. Translated: CASSPVLNTGELFF.

This clonotype was observed at least ten times. The chain recombines TRBV4-1 with TRBJ2-7, with D unresolved. V was pared by 5 bases and J by 4 bases, with 18 bases between. The CDR3 totals 15 residues. Germline-derived CDR1 and CDR2 are MGHRA and YSYEKL. CDR3 DNA sequence: TGCGCCAGCAGCAGCAGGAACGCTGACTCTTACGAGCAGTACTTC. Its translation is CASSSRNADSYEQYF.

Ten or more counts support this clonotype. This sequence joins TRBV28 and TRBJ2-7; 10 bases align to TRBD2. The CDR3 has 15 residues. Germline values: CDR1 MDHEN, CDR2 SYDVKM. The V gene end was trimmed by 4 bases and the J gene end by 3 bases; junction bases not matched to a gene: 6. The CDR3 protein is CASSSSTSGRYEQYF. As DNA, the CDR3 is TGTGCCAGCAGTTCCTCGACTAGCGGGCGCTACGAGCAGTACTTC.

This clonotype was seen repeatedly, ten times or more. The genes are TRBV11-1 and TRBJ1-1, with D perhaps TRBD1 (5 bases). This CDR3 has 16 residues. The germline CDR1 and CDR2 sequences are SGHAT and FQDESV (reference sequence). V lost 3 bases to trimming and J lost 1 base, with 15 bases between them. CDR3 DNA sequence: TGTGCCAGCAGCTTGGGGGTGGGCAATCCGAACACTGAAGCTTTCTTT. This gives the protein CASSLGVGNPNTEAFF. Looking up the rest from reference TRBV11-1 and TRBJ1-1 gives the full variable domain: EAEVAQSPRYKITEKSQAVAFWCDPISGHATLYWYRQILGQGPELLVQFQDESVVDDSQLPKDRFSAERLKGVDSTLKIQPAELGDSAMYLCASSLGVGNPNTEAFFGQGTRLTVV.

The sample holds many counts of this clonotype. Here the CDR3 reads CASSYIGQVREQYF. CDR3 DNA: TGTGCCAGCAGTTACATCGGACAGGTGCGCGAGCAGTACTTC. The rearrangement links TRBV6-5 to TRBJ2-7, with TRBD1 identical over 7 bases. Germline CDR1 reads MNHEY; CDR2 reads SVGAGI. This CDR3 comprises 14 residues. The junction had 7 bases not matched to a gene; V was cut back by 2 bases and J by 6 bases.

This clonotype came up many times. The chain joins TRBV6-1 to TRBJ2-2; the match to TRBD2 covers 9 bases. This CDR3 is built from 15 residues. Germline loops: CDR1 MNHNS, CDR2 SASEGT. V dropped 5 bases and J dropped 3; count of bases not matched to a gene: 4. In nucleotides, the CDR3 is TGTGCCAGCAGTCCGAGCGGGAGGCACACCGGGGAGCTGTTTTTT. It yields the protein CASSPSGRHTGELFF.

This clonotype has a count of ten or more. The J gene is TRBJ1-6, the V gene TRBV27; D is uncertain. The V gene's germline CDR1 is MNHEY and CDR2 SMNVEV (reference sequence). The CDR3 extends over 13 amino acids. V was trimmed by 6 bases and J by 3 bases, leaving 6 bases between them. The CDR3 loop reads CASRQIYNSPLHF. Here the CDR3 DNA reads TGTGCCAGCAGACAGATCTATAATTCACCCCTCCACTTT.

This clonotype was seen ten or more times. This chain joins TRBV28 and TRBJ2-7; 8 bases match TRBD1. The CDR3 covers 14 residues. Unmatched junction bases numbered 6, after V lost 6 bases and J lost 2 bases. The germline V gene encodes CDR1 MDHEN and CDR2 SYDVKM. CDR3: CASRMDRDPYEQYF. CDR3 nucleotides: TGTGCCAGCAGGATGGACAGGGACCCCTACGAGCAGTACTTC.

To note about this clonotype: The junction shows a germline mismatch at one end, possibly a read error. The gene calls are TRBV7-7 and TRBJ2-2; D unclear. The CDR3 spans 14 residues. Germline-derived CDR1 and CDR2 are SSHAT and FNYEAQ (reference sequence). The CDR3 coding sequence is TGTGCTAGCAGCTTAGTACAGAACACCGGGGAGCTGTTTTTT. Translated: CASSLVQNTGELFF.

This clonotype was picked up many times. The rearrangement links TRBV28 to TRBJ2-4; a weak D match, TRBD1 (5 bases). The CDR3 spans 15 residues. Germline V gene lookup returns CDR1 MDHEN and CDR2 SYDVKM. V was cut by 7 bases and J by 0 bases, with 13 bases left in between. The DNA for the CDR3 is TGTGCCAGCACCGCCCCACAGGTAGCCAAAAACATTCAGTACTTC. This gives the protein CASTAPQVAKNIQYF.

This clonotype was detected ten times or more. V usage is TRBV4-3 and J usage is TRBJ1-5; no reliable D call. Germline V lookup: CDR1 LGHNA, CDR2 YSLEER. The length of the CDR3 is 15 residues. Trimming stripped 0 bases from V and 6 bases from J, with 12 bases between. The CDR3 sequence is CASSQDRFGSQPQHF. The CDR3 coding sequence is TGCGCCAGCAGCCAAGACCGATTTGGTAGTCAGCCCCAGCATTTT.

This clonotype has a count of ten or more. V is TRBV7-2 and J is TRBJ2-7; D uncertain. CDR3 length equals 11 residues. Between the trimmed V and J ends, which lost 2 bases and 2 bases, there was a span of 1 base. Germline V gene data show CDR1 as SGHTA and CDR2 as FQGNSA. The CDR3 loop is CASSLPYEQYF. As DNA, the CDR3 is TGTGCCAGCAGCTTACCCTACGAGCAGTACTTC. The full variable domain, completed using reference TRBV7-2 and TRBJ2-7, is GAGVSQSPSNKVTEKGKDVELRCDPISGHTALYWYRQSLGQGLEFLIYFQGNSAPDKSGLPSDRFSAERTGGSVSTLTIQRTQQEDSAVYLCASSLPYEQYFGPGTRLTVT.

This clonotype was counted ten times or more. Its ends do not fully match the called genes, so a read error is possible. The DNA for the CDR3 is TGTGTCAGCAGTTTGTATGGGACAGGCTCCTACGAGCAGTACTTC. Protein: CVSSLYGTGSYEQYF. The chain recombines TRBV28 with TRBJ2-7; 8 bases line up with TRBD1. The CDR3 length is 15 residues. Per germline, CDR1 MDHEN and CDR2 SYDVKM.

This clonotype was recorded at least ten times. The rearrangement uses TRBV28 and TRBJ2-5, with 9 bases aligning to TRBD1. The germline V gene encodes CDR1 MDHEN and CDR2 SYDVKM. The CDR3 has 14 residues. Trimming cost V 6 bases and J 2 bases; bases outside gene matches: 4. CDR3 nucleotide sequence: TGTGCCAGCAGATGGGACAGGGAGCAAGAGACCCAGTACTTC. Translation gives CASRWDREQETQYF.

The chain uses TRBV28 and TRBJ1-1; 8 bases are a match to TRBD1. This CDR3 has 13 residues. Germline loops: CDR1 MDHEN, CDR2 SYDVKM. J lost 5 bases, V lost 11 bases, and 10 bases had no gene match. In DNA form, the CDR3 reads TGTGCCGGGTCGACAGGGGTTGGGACTGAAGCTTTCTTT. It specifies CAGSTGVGTEAFF.

V and J are TRBV3-1 and TRBJ1-1; tentative D call: TRBD1 (5 bases). The V gene lost 6 bases and the J gene lost 3 bases, with 26 bases spanning the gap. The CDR3 is made up of 18 amino acids. The V gene's germline CDR1 is LGHDT and CDR2 YNNKEL (reference sequence). The CDR3, as DNA: TGTGCCAGCAGTTCTGGGGGAACGAGGCAAAGGAGTGACACTGAAGCTTTCTTT. Amino acids: CASSSGGTRQRSDTEAFF.

This clonotype showed up many times. V gene TRBV20-1 combines with J gene TRBJ2-5; D may be TRBD2 (6 bases). In germline, CDR1 is DFQATT, CDR2 SNEGSKA (reference sequence). Trimming pared 4 bases from V and 1 base from J, leaving 16 bases between. The CDR3 runs 15 residues. CDR3 loop: CSAKWGVDRQETQYF. The CDR3 DNA is TGCAGTGCTAAGTGGGGGGTTGATCGCCAAGAGACCCAGTACTTC.

This clonotype appeared many times. The chain links TRBV6-5 to TRBJ2-5, with 11 nucleotides matching TRBD2. With V trimmed by 2 bases and J by 2 bases, 4 bases remained unmatched. This CDR3 contains 16 residues. Germline CDR1 MNHEY, CDR2 SVGAGI. CDR3 sequence reads: CASSYAGTSGQETQYF. In DNA form, the CDR3 reads TGTGCCAGCAGTTACGCCGGGACTAGCGGACAAGAGACCCAGTACTTC.

This clonotype showed up many times. The chain employs TRBV7-3 and TRBJ1-2; the D is unclear. The CDR3 totals 15 residues. Germline assignment: CDR1 SGHTA and CDR2 FQGTGA. V lost 5 bases, J lost 10 bases, and 23 bases lay in between. Here the CDR3 DNA reads TGTGCCAGCAGCCAATCCCTGGGCCGCCAGGCCCCCTACACCTTC. Encoded protein: CASSQSLGRQAPYTF.

This clonotype has at least ten counts. The chain couples TRBV9 to TRBJ2-7; 8 bases are a match to TRBD1. Losses at the gene ends were 4 bases for V and 2 bases for J; bases not matched to a gene: 5. Germline lookup yields CDR1 SGDLS and CDR2 YYNGEE. There are 14 residues in the CDR3. The CDR3 DNA reads TGTGCCAGCAGCCCCCGACAGGGGCCCTACGAGCAGTACTTC. As protein: CASSPRQGPYEQYF.

V usage is TRBV18 and J usage is TRBJ1-1, with a tentative D call TRBD1 (5 bases). V gave up 0 bases and J gave up 1 base, with 21 bases separating them. CDR3 length: 19 amino acids. Germline CDR1 and CDR2: KGHSH and LQKENI. For the CDR3, the DNA is TGTGCCAGCTCACCACCGAATAGGACACCGATCCAAAGGAACACTGAAGCTTTCTTT. It translates to CASSPPNRTPIQRNTEAFF.

The chain joins TRBV29-1 to TRBJ1-2; 8 bases are a match to TRBD1. J lost 6 bases, V lost 6 bases, and 12 bases had no gene match. CDR1 is SQVTM and CDR2 is ANQGSEA in the germline V gene. CDR3 length: 14 amino acids. In nucleotides, the CDR3 is TGCAGCGTCCGGACAGGGAGGGTTCGGGATGGCTACACCTTC. Protein: CSVRTGRVRDGYTF.